A single sample is the source of the 5 T cell receptor beta chains below, sequenced in a study of control samples from healthy donors and cancer patients. Sequencing was performed with immunoSEQ multiplex PCR; in TCRdb, only in-frame clones are kept and a portion is missing. The sample has about 140,000 clones, about nine tenths seen once. Sequenced input: blood. The source is a young man in good health.

The genes are TRBV18 and TRBJ2-5; the match to TRBD2 covers 14 bases. CDR1 is KGHSH and CDR2 is LQKENI in the germline V gene. The CDR3 is 17 residues long. Trimming took 3 bases from V and 5 from J; bases not matched to a gene: 8. The CDR3 reads CASSPRGLAGGLETQYF. CDR3 DNA sequence: TGTGCCAGCTCACCCAGAGGACTAGCGGGAGGTTTGGAGACCCAGTACTTC.

This sequence joins TRBV5-1 and TRBJ1-1, with 7 bases fitting TRBD1. The CDR3 loop spans 14 amino acids. Germline lookup yields CDR1 SGHRS and CDR2 YFSETQ. V trimming: 1 base; J trimming: 1 base; junction bases outside the gene matches: 1. The CDR3 spells CASSLRQGNTEAFF. CDR3 nucleotides: TGCGCCAGCAGCTTGAGACAGGGGAACACTGAAGCTTTCTTT.

V gene TRBV6-5 combines with J gene TRBJ1-5, with 8 bases identical to TRBD1. V trimming: 8 bases; J trimming: 4 bases; junction bases outside the gene matches: 4. This CDR3 is built from 13 residues. CDR1 is MNHEY and CDR2 is SVGAGI in the germline V gene. CDR3 nucleotide sequence: TGTGCCAGCTGGACAGGGTGGAATCAGCCCCAGCATTTT. Translated: CASWTGWNQPQHF.

This chain links TRBV5-5 with TRBJ2-2; TRBD2 might be the D (5 bases). Germline CDR1 SGHKS, CDR2 YYEKEE (reference sequence). CDR3 length: 14 amino acids. V was trimmed by 5 bases and J by 7 bases, leaving 15 bases between them. The CDR3 bases are TGTGCCAGCAGTCCGTCGGGGAGTAACGGGGAGCTGTTTTTT. Encoded protein: CASSPSGSNGELFF.

The chain employs TRBV28 and TRBJ2-7, with TRBD1 matching 8 bases. Trimming removed 5 bases from V and 0 bases from J; junction bases left unmatched: 9. This CDR3 has 16 amino acids. CDR1 is MDHEN, CDR2 SYDVKM, per germline. As DNA, the CDR3 is TGTGCCAGCAGTCCCTTGGACAGGGCTAGCTCCTACGAGCAGTACTTC. Protein product: CASSPLDRASSYEQYF.